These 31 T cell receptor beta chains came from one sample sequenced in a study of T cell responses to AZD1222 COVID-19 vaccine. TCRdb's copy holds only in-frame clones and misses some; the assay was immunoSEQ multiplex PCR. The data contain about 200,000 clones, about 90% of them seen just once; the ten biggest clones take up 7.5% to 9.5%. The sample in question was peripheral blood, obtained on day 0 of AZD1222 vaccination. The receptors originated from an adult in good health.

As DNA, the CDR3 is TGTGCCAGCTCCCCCGATAGGGTCTATGGCTACACCTTC. Its protein is CASSPDRVYGYTF. The chain is built from TRBV18 and TRBJ1-2, with D unclear. The CDR3 runs to 13 residues. Trimming removed 6 bases from V and 4 bases from J, with 12 bases in between. The V gene's germline CDR1 is KGHSH and CDR2 LQKENI.

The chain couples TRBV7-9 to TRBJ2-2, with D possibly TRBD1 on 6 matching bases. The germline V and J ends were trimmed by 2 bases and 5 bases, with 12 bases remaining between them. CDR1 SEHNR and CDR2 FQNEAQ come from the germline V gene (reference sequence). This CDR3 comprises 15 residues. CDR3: CASSLKGGETGELFF. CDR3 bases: TGTGCCAGCAGCTTAAAAGGGGGTGAGACCGGGGAGCTGTTTTTT.

Here the CDR3 DNA reads TGTGCCAGCACCCCTACTGCAACTAGCGGGGGGGTCACAGATACGCAGTATTTT. This encodes CASTPTATSGGVTDTQYF. The J gene is TRBJ2-3, the V gene TRBV5-4, with TRBD2 matching over 13 bases. The V segment lost 6 bases and the J segment 2 bases; nucleotides outside the gene matches: 12. CDR1 and CDR2 (germline): SGHNT, YYREEE (reference sequence). The CDR3 is 18 residues long. The variable domain in full, completed from reference TRBV5-4 and TRBJ2-3, reads ETGVTQSPTHLIKTRGQQVTLRCSSQSGHNTVSWYQQALGQGPQFIFQYYREEENGRGNFPPRFSGLQFPNYSSELNVNALELDDSALYLCASTPTATSGGVTDTQYFGPGTRLTVL.

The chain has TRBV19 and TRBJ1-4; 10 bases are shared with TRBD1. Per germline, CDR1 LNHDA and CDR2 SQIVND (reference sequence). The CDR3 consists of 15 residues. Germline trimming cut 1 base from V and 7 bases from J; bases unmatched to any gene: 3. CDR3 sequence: CASSIVGTGVEKLFF. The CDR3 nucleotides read TGTGCCAGTAGTATAGTAGGGACAGGGGTTGAAAAACTGTTTTTT.

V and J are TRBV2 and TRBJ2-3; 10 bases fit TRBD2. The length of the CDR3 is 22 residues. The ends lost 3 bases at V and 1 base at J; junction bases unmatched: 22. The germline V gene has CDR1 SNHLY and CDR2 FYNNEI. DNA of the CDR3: TGTGCCAGCAGTGATGGCCGTCTCCCCCGAGCGGGGGGGCTCGGTGGCACAGATACGCAGTATTTT. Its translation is CASSDGRLPRAGGLGGTDTQYF.

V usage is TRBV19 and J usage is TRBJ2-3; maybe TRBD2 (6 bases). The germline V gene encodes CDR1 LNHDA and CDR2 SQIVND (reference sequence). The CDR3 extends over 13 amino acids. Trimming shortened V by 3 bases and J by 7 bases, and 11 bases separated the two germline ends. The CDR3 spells CASSILTSNTQYF. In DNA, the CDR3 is TGTGCCAGTAGTATCCTGACTAGTAATACGCAGTATTTT.

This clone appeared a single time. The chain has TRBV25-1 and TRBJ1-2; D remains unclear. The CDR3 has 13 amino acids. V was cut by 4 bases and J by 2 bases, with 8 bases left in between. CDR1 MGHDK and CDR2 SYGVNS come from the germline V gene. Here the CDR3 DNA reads TGTGCCAGCAGTGGCGATCACAACTATGGCTACACCTTC. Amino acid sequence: CASSGDHNYGYTF.

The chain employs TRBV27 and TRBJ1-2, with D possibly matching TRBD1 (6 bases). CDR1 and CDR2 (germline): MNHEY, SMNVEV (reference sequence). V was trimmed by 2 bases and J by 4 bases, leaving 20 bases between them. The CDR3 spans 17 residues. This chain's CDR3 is CASSLTPTGGRGYGYTF. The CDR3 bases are TGTGCCAGCAGTTTAACCCCTACCGGGGGGCGCGGCTATGGCTACACCTTC.

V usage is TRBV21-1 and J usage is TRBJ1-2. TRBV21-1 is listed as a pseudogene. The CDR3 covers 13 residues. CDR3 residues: CASILRRQDGYTF. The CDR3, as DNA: TGTGCCAGCATCCTCCGCCGGCAAGATGGCTACACCTTC.

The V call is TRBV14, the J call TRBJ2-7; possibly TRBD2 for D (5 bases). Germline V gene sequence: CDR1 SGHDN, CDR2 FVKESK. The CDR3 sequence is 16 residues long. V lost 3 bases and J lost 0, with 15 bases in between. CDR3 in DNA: TGTGCCAGCAGCCACACGGTAAAAGGGAGCTCCTACGAGCAGTACTTC. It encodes CASSHTVKGSSYEQYF.

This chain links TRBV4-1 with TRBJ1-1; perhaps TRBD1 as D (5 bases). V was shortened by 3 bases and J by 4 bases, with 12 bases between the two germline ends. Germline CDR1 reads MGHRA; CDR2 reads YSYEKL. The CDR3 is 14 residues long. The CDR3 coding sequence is TGCGCCAGCAGCCATCCAGGGTGGAGCACTGAAGCTTTCTTT. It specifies CASSHPGWSTEAFF.

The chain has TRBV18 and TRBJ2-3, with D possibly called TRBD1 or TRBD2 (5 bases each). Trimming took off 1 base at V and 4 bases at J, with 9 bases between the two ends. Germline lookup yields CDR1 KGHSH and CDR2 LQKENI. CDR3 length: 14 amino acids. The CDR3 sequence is CASSPRGSADTQYF. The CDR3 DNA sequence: TGTGCCAGCTCACCACGGGGGTCGGCAGATACGCAGTATTTT.

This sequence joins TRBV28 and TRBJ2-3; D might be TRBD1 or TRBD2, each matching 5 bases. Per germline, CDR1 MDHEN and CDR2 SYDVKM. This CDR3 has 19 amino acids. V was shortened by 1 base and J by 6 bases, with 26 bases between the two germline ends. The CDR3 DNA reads TGTGCCAGCAGTTTATTAGAGCCGGAGTGGGACGGATGGTGGGATACGCAGTATTTT. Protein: CASSLLEPEWDGWWDTQYF.

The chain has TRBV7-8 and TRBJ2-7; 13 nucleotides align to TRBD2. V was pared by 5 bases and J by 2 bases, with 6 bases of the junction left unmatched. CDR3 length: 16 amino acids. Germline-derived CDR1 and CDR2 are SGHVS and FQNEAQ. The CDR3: CASSLRTSGGPYEQYF. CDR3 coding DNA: TGTGCCAGCAGCCTGCGGACTAGCGGGGGCCCCTACGAGCAGTACTTC.

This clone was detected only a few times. As DNA, the CDR3 is TGTGCCACCGTTCTCCAGCCGTACGAGCAGTACTTC. Translating gives CATVLQPYEQYF. This sequence joins TRBV28 and TRBJ2-7, with D uncertain. The ends were cut back, 10 bases at V and 4 bases at J, with 14 bases in the middle. Germline CDR1 MDHEN, CDR2 SYDVKM. This CDR3 spans 12 amino acids.

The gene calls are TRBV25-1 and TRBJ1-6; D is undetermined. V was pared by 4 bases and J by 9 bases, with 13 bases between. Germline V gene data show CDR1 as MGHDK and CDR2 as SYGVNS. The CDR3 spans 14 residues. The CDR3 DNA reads TGTGCCAGCAGTGGAGGCAGAAATCTTTCACCCCTCCACTTT. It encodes CASSGGRNLSPLHF.

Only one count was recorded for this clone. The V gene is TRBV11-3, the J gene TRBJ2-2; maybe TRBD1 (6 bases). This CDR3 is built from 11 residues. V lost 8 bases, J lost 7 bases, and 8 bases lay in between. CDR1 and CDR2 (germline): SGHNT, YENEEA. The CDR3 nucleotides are TGTGCCAGCCAGGGGAACGGGGAGCTGTTTTTT. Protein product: CASQGNGELFF.

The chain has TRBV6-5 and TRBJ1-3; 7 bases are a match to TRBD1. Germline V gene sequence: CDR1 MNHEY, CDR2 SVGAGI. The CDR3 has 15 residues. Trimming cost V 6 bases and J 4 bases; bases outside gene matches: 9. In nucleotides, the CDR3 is TGTGCCAGCAGCCGAGGACAGGTCTCGGGAAACACCATATATTTT. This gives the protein CASSRGQVSGNTIYF.

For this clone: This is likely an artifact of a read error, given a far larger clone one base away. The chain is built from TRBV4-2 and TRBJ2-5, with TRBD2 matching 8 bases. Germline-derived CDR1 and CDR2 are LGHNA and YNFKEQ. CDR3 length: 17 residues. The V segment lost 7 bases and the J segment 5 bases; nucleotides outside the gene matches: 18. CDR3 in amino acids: CASTWGGGGPAWETQYF. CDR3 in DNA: TGTGCCAGCACTTGGGGGGGCGGGGGGCCGGCATGGGAGACCCAGTACTTC.

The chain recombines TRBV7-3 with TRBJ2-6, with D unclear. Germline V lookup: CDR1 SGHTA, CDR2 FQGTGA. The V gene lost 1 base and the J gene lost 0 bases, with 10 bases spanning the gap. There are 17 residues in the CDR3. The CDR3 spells CASSLISTGSGANVLTF. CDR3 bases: TGTGCCAGCAGCTTAATTTCGACGGGCTCTGGGGCCAACGTCCTGACTTTC.

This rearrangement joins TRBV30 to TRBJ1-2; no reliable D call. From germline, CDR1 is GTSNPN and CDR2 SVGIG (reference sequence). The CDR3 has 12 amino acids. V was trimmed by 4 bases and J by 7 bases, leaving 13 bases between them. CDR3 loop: CAWTDRPGGYTF. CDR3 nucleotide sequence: TGTGCCTGGACTGACCGCCCCGGTGGCTACACCTTC.

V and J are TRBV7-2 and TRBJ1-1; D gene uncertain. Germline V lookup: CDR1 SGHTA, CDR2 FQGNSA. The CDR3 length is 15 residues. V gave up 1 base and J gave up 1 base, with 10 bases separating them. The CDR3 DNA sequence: TGTGCCAGCAGCTTAGAAGCACACTCGAACACTGAAGCTTTCTTT. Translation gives CASSLEAHSNTEAFF. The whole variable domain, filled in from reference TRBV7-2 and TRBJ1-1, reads GAGVSQSPSNKVTEKGKDVELRCDPISGHTALYWYRQSLGQGLEFLIYFQGNSAPDKSGLPSDRFSAERTGGSVSTLTIQRTQQEDSAVYLCASSLEAHSNTEAFFGQGTRLTVV.

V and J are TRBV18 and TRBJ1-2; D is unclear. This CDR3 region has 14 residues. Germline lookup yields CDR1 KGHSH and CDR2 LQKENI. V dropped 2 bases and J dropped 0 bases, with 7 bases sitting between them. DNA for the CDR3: TGTGCCAGCTCACCAGAGGCGGCTAACTATGGCTACACCTTC. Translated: CASSPEAANYGYTF. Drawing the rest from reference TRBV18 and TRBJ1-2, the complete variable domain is NAGVMQNPRHLVRRRGQEARLRCSPMKGHSHVYWYRQLPEEGLKFMVYLQKENIIDESGMPKERFSAEFPKEGPSILRIQQVVRGDSAAYFCASSPEAANYGYTFGSGTRLTVV.

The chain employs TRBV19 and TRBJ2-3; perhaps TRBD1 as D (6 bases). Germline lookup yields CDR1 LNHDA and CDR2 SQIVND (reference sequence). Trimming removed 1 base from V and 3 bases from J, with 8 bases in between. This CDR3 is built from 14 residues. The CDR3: CASSIGGRTDTQYF. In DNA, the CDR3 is TGTGCCAGTAGTATAGGGGGGCGGACAGATACGCAGTATTTT.

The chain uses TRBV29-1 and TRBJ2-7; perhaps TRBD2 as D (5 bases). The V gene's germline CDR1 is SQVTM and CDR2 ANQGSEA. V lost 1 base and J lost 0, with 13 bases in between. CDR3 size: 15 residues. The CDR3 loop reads CSVEAAGESSYEQYF. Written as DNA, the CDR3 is TGCAGCGTTGAAGCGGCCGGGGAAAGCTCCTACGAGCAGTACTTC.

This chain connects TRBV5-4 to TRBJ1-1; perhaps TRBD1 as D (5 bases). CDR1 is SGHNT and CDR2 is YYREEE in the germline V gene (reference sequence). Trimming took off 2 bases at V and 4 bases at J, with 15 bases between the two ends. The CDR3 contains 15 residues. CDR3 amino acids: CASSLRFVGGTEAFF. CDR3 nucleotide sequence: TGTGCCAGCAGCTTACGGTTCGTTGGGGGCACTGAAGCTTTCTTT.

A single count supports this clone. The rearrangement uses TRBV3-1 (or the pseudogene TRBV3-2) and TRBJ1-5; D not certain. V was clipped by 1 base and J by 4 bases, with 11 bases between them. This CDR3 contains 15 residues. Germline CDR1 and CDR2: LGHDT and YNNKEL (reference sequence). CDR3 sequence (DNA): TGTGCCAGCAGCCAAGGGTTGGCGAGGAATCAGCCCCAGCATTTT. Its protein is CASSQGLARNQPQHF.

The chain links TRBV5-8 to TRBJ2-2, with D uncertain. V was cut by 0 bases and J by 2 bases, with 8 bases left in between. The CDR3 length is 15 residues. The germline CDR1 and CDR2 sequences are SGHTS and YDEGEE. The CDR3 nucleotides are TGTGCCAGCAGCTTGGGTGTAGGTAACACCGGGGAGCTGTTTTTT. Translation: CASSLGVGNTGELFF.

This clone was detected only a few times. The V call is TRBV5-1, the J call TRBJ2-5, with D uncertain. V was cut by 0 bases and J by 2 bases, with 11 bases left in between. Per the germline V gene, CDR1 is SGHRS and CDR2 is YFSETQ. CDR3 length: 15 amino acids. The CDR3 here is CASSLVDGLQETQYF. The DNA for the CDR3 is TGCGCCAGCAGCTTGGTCGACGGCCTGCAAGAGACCCAGTACTTC.

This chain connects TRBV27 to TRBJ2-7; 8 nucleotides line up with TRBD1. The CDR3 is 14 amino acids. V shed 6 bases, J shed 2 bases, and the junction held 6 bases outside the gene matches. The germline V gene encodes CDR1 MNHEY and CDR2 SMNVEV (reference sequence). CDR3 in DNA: TGTGCCAGCAGCCTAAGGGGACAGGCCTACGAGCAGTACTTC. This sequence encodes CASSLRGQAYEQYF.

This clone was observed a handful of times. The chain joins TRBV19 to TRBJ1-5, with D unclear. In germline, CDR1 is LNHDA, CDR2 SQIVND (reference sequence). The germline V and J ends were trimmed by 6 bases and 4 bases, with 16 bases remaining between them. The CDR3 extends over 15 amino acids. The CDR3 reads CASRSSSGQNQPQHF. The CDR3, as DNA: TGTGCCAGTAGATCCTCGAGTGGGCAGAATCAGCCCCAGCATTTT.